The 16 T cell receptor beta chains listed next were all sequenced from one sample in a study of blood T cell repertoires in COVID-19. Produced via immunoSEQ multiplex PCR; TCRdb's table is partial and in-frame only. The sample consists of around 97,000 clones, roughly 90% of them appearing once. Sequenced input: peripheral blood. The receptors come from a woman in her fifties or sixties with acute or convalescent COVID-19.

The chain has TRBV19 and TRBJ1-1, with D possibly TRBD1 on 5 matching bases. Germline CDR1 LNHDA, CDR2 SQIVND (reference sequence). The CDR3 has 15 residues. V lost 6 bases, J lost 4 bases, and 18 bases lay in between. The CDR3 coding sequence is TGTGCCAGTAGAGTAGCGGGAGGGGTGGGCACTGAAGCTTTCTTT. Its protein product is CASRVAGGVGTEAFF.

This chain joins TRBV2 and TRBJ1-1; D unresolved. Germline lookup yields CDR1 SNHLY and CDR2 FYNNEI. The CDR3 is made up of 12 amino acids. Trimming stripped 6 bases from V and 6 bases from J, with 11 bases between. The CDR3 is CASSDLLPEAFF. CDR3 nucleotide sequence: TGTGCCAGCAGCGATCTACTACCTGAAGCTTTCTTT.

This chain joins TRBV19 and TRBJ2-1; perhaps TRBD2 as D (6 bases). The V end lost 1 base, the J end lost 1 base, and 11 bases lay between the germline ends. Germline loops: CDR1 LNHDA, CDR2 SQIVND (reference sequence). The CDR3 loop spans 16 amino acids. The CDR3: CASSIGRRGSYNEQFF. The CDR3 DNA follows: TGTGCCAGTAGTATAGGCCGGCGGGGTTCCTACAATGAGCAGTTCTTC.

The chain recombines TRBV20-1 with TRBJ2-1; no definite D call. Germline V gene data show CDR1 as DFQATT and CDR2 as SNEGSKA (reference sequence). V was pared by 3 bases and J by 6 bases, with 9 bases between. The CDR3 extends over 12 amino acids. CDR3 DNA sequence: TGCAGTGCTAGTGGTCTTATCAATGAGCAGTTCTTC. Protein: CSASGLINEQFF.

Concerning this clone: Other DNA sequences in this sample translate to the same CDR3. CDR3 loop: CASSPGQGSYNEQFF. DNA for the CDR3: TGTGCCAGCAGCCCGGGACAGGGGAGCTACAATGAGCAGTTCTTC. The V call is TRBV7-9, the J call TRBJ2-1, with 10 bases aligning to TRBD1. The CDR3 length is 15 residues. Per the germline V gene, CDR1 is SEHNR and CDR2 is FQNEAQ (reference sequence). Losses at the gene ends were 5 bases for V and 3 bases for J; bases not matched to a gene: 4.

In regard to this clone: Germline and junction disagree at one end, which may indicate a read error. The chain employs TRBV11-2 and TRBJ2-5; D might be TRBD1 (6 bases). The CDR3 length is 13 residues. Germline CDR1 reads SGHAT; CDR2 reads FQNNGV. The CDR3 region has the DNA TGTGCCAGCAGCCTAGAGCCGGGCAGGGGTGTGTACTTC. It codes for CASSLEPGRGVYF. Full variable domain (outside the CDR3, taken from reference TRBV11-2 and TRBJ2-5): EAGVAQSPRYKIIEKRQSVAFWCNPISGHATLYWYQQILGQGPKLLIQFQNNGVVDDSQLPKDRFSAERLKGVDSTLKIQPAKLEDSAVYLCASSLEPGRGVYFGPGTRLLVL.

The chain's CDR3 is CASSLTAENSPLHF. CDR3 sequence (DNA): TGCGCCAGCAGCTTGACAGCTGAGAATTCACCCCTCCACTTT. The chain carries TRBV5-1 and TRBJ1-6; D remains ambiguous. Germline V gene sequence: CDR1 SGHRS, CDR2 YFSETQ. The CDR3 contains 14 residues. Trimming cost V 1 base and J 7 bases, with 9 bases left between them.

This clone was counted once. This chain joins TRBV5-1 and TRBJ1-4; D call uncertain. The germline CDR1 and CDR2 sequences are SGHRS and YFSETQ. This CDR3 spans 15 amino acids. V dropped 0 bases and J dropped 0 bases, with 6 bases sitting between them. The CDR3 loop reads CASSLGQATNEKLFF. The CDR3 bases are TGCGCCAGCAGCTTGGGACAAGCAACTAATGAAAAACTGTTTTTT.

Written as DNA, the CDR3 is TGTGCCAGCAGCTTAGAGGGGGGGGAGACCCAGTACTTC. This translates into CASSLEGGETQYF. V gene TRBV7-8 combines with J gene TRBJ2-5; D is possibly TRBD2 (7 bases). The CDR3 is 13 residues long. The ends were cut back, 1 base at V and 5 bases at J, with 8 bases in the middle. In germline, CDR1 is SGHVS, CDR2 FQNEAQ.

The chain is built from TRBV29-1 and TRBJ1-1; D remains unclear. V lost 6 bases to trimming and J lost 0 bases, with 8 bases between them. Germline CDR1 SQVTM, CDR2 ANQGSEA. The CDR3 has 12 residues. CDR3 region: CSVQILNTEAFF. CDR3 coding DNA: TGCAGCGTCCAGATCCTGAACACTGAAGCTTTCTTT.

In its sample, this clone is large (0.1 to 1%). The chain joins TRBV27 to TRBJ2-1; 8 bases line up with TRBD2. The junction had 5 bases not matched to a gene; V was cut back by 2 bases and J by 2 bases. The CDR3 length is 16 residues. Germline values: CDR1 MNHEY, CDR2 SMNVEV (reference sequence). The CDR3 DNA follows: TGTGCCAGCAGTTTAACTAGCGGCAATCCCTACAATGAGCAGTTCTTC. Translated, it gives CASSLTSGNPYNEQFF.

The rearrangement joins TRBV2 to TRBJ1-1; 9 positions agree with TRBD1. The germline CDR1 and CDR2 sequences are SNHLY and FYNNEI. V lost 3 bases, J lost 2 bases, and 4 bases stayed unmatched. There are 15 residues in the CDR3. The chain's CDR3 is CASSETGGDNTEAFF. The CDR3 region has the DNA TGTGCCAGCAGTGAGACAGGGGGGGATAACACTGAAGCTTTCTTT. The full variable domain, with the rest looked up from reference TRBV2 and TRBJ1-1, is EPEVTQTPSHQVTQMGQEVILRCVPISNHLYFYWYRQILGQKVEFLVSFYNNEISEKSEIFDDQFSVERPDGSNFTLKIRSTKLEDSAMYFCASSETGGDNTEAFFGQGTRLTVV.

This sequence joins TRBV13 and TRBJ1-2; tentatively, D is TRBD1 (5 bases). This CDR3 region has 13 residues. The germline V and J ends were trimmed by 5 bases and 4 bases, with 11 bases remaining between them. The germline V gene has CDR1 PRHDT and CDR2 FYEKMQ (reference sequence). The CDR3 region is CASSADRTYGYTF. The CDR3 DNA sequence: TGTGCCAGCAGCGCCGACAGAACCTATGGCTACACCTTC.

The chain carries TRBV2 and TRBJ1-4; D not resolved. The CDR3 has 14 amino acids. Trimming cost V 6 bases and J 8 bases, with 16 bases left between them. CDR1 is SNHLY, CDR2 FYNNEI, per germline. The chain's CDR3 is CASRAAPTGEKLFF. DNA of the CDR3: TGTGCCAGCAGGGCTGCCCCAACCGGGGAAAAACTGTTTTTT.

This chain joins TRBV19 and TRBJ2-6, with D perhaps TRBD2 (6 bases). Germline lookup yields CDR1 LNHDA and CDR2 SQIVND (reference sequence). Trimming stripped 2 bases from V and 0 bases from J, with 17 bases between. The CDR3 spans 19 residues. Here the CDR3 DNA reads TGTGCCAGTAGTATATGGGAGGTTACAGCCTCCTCTGGGGCCAACGTCCTGACTTTC. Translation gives CASSIWEVTASSGANVLTF. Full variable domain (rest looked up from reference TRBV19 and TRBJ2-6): DGGITQSPKYLFRKEGQNVTLSCEQNLNHDAMYWYRQDPGQGLRLIYYSQIVNDFQKGDIAEGYSVSREKKESFPLTVTSAQKNPTAFYLCASSIWEVTASSGANVLTFGAGSRLTVL.

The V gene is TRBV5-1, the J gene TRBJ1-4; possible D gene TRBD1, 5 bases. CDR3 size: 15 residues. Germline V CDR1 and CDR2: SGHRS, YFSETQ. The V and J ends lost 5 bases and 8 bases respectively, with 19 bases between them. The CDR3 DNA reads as TGCGCCAGCAGACTCGGGACTCCCGATCGGGAAAAACTGTTTTTT. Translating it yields CASRLGTPDREKLFF.